This T cell receptor beta chain was obtained from a study of CD8 T cells in Susac syndrome (dated by TCRdb to about 2019). With regard to the full study: The study used repertoire sequencing to test whether antigen drove CD8+ T cell activation and differentiation in Susac syndrome. The study compared CD8+ T cell repertoire clonality among 12 healthy donors, about 14 Susac syndrome patients and about 16 multiple sclerosis patients.

Turning to this clonotype: It has no known antigen specificity. Within one base of it there is no much larger clone, and no base qualities were kept.

Peripheral blood CD8+ and CD4+ T cells from healthy donors, Susac syndrome patients and multiple sclerosis patients were profiled by high-throughput TCR beta sequencing. Healthy donors were age- and sex-matched controls. CD8+ TEMRA cells were enriched by FACS, while bulk CD8+ and CD4+ T cells were purified by magnetic negative isolation. Blood was drawn into EDTA tubes, processed within 24 hours, and PBMCs were isolated by density gradient centrifugation. PBMCs intended for TCR sequencing were frozen in liquid nitrogen and were later thawed in a 37 degrees C water bath. The sorted or isolated CD4+, CD8+ and CD8+ TEMRA cells reached a purity of at least 90%. RNA was extracted using the RNeasy kit, and 0.5 to 1 microgram was reverse transcribed with random hexamers. TCR beta CDR3 regions were amplified with the immunoSEQ multiplex PCR assay covering 54 Vbeta and 13 Jbeta segments. Bias from PCR amplification was corrected by using a synthetic template baseline for primer optimization and for computational correction. In the original analysis: Reads were assigned to V, D and J genes according to IMGT and analyzed in immunoSEQ Analyzer, with only productive sequences retained. To calculate clonality, Shannon entropy was normalized by log2 of the number of productive unique sequences and then subtracted from one. Public and private clones were assessed among the 100 most prevalent clones of each patient and control. Susac-specific clones were defined as absent from healthy and MS cohorts, 800 to 1,200 published viral clones and other ImmuneACCESS disease sequences. TCRdb cleaned the public reads at Q25 with fastp, built clones with MiXCR and kept in-frame beta chains. A single entry per CDR3 protein holds the most common genes and DNA from its merged rows. The V and J calls, along with clone size, are taken from TCRdb and not from the paper's own processing. The sample includes approximately 26,000 distinct CDR3 sequences, with around 94% observed a single time. The top ten constitute around 0.3% of the sample.

Overall results and qualifications from the work: The number of individuals in the TCR sequencing and HLA analysis was acknowledged as relatively small.

Including the terminal cysteine and phenylalanine, the CDR3 comprises 18 residues. Only the CDR3 part of the read is kept: 54 bases, read in frame from the first base. The germline V gene (reference sequence) gives CDR1 as LNHDA and CDR2 as SQIVND. Trimming takes 2 bases from V and 0 bases from J, and the germline ends sit 14 bases apart. Sequencing was carried out using CD8+ T cells from PBMCs. The chain is made from TRBV19 and TRBJ2-6; there is no confident call for the D gene. The sequence was collected from a human donor in good health. The CDR3 loop reads CASSIWASSRSGANVLTF. The sequence in DNA is TGTGCCAGTAGTATATGGGCCTCCAGCCGCTCTGGGGCCAACGTCCTGACTTTC. Outside the CDR3, residues come from the reference TRBV19 and TRBJ2-6 proteins, so the full variable domain is: DGGITQSPKYLFRKEGQNVTLSCEQNLNHDAMYWYRQDPGQGLRLIYYSQIVNDFQKGDIAEGYSVSREKKESFPLTVTSAQKNPTAFYLCASSIWASSRSGANVLTFGAGSRLTVL.